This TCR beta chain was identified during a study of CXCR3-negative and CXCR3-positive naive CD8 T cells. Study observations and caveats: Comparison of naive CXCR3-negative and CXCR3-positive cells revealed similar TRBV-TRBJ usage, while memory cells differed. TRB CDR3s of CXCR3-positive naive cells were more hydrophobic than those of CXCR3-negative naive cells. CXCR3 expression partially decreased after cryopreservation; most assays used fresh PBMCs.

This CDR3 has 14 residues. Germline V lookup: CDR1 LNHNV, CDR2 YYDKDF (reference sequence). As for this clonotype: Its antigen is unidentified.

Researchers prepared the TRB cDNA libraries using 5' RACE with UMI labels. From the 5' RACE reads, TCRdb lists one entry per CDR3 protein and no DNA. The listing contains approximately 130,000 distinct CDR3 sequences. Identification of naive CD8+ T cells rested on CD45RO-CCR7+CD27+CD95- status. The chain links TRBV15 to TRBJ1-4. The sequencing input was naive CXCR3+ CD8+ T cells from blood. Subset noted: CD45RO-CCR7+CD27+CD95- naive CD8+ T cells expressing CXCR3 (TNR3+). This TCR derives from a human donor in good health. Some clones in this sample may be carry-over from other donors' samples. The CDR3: CATSREDTYEKLFF.